The 7 T cell receptor beta chains reported below all come from one sample, sequenced in a study of blood T cell repertoires in COVID-19. Clones were read by immunoSEQ multiplex PCR, and TCRdb kept only the in-frame ones, dropping some. The sample records over 25,000 clones, 84% being singletons. The sample comprised peripheral blood. The receptors here all came from an elderly man with active COVID-19.

The chain carries TRBV29-1 and TRBJ1-2, with D possibly matching TRBD1 (6 bases). This CDR3 has 12 residues. Germline V gives CDR1 SQVTM, CDR2 ANQGSEA. The V and J ends lost 1 base and 7 bases respectively, with 10 bases between them. Here the CDR3 reads CSVEAGAAGYTF. The CDR3 region has the DNA TGCAGCGTTGAAGCAGGGGCGGCTGGCTACACCTTC.

The chain links TRBV6-5 to TRBJ2-5; no firm D call. The CDR3 is made up of 14 amino acids. V lost 4 bases to trimming and J lost 1 base, with 10 bases between them. The germline gives CDR1 MNHEY, CDR2 SVGAGI. CDR3 loop: CASSSHHFQETQYF. Written as DNA, the CDR3 is TGTGCCAGCAGTTCGCACCACTTCCAAGAGACCCAGTACTTC.

V usage is TRBV2 and J usage is TRBJ1-2; 12 bases map to TRBD1. The CDR3 is 15 amino acids. Germline V gives CDR1 SNHLY, CDR2 FYNNEI. The ends lost 5 bases at V and 6 bases at J; junction bases unmatched: 7. The CDR3 here is CASSISGQGANGYTF. CDR3 DNA: TGTGCCAGCAGTATTTCGGGACAGGGGGCGAATGGCTACACCTTC.

The V and J genes are TRBV2 and TRBJ2-3; 7 nucleotides line up with TRBD1. J gave up 3 bases and V 6 bases, and 6 bases lay outside the gene matches. Germline V gives CDR1 SNHLY, CDR2 FYNNEI. The CDR3 has 14 residues. The CDR3 protein is CASRGDSKTDTQYF. The CDR3 DNA is TGTGCCAGCAGGGGGGACAGTAAAACAGATACGCAGTATTTT. Complete variable domain (other parts from reference TRBV2 and TRBJ2-3): EPEVTQTPSHQVTQMGQEVILRCVPISNHLYFYWYRQILGQKVEFLVSFYNNEISEKSEIFDDQFSVERPDGSNFTLKIRSTKLEDSAMYFCASRGDSKTDTQYFGPGTRLTVL.

V usage is TRBV4-2 and J usage is TRBJ1-1, with unresolved D. The CDR3 loop spans 14 amino acids. Germline V lookup: CDR1 LGHNA, CDR2 YNFKEQ. V lost 5 bases and J 0 bases, leaving 10 bases between the germline ends. CDR3 sequence: CASSERGMNTEAFF. The CDR3 nucleotides are TGTGCCAGCAGCGAGAGAGGGATGAACACTGAAGCTTTCTTT.

The rearrangement joins TRBV10-1 to TRBJ2-5; tentative D call: TRBD1 (5 bases). Germline-derived CDR1 and CDR2 are WNHNN and SYGVQD (reference sequence). The V gene lost 2 bases and the J gene lost 1 base, with 8 bases spanning the gap. This CDR3 spans 14 amino acids. The CDR3: CASSEAGPQETQYF. The CDR3 DNA sequence: TGCGCCAGCAGTGAGGCAGGGCCCCAAGAGACCCAGTACTTC.

This clone has just one count. The V gene is TRBV30, the J gene TRBJ1-2; 9 bases are shared with TRBD1. The CDR3 covers 12 residues. Germline CDR1 and CDR2: GTSNPN and SVGIG (reference sequence). The V gene end was trimmed by 4 bases and the J gene end by 8 bases; junction bases not matched to a gene: 5. The CDR3 region has the DNA TGTGCCTGGACTGGACAGGGGTACGGCTACACCTTC. It codes for CAWTGQGYGYTF.